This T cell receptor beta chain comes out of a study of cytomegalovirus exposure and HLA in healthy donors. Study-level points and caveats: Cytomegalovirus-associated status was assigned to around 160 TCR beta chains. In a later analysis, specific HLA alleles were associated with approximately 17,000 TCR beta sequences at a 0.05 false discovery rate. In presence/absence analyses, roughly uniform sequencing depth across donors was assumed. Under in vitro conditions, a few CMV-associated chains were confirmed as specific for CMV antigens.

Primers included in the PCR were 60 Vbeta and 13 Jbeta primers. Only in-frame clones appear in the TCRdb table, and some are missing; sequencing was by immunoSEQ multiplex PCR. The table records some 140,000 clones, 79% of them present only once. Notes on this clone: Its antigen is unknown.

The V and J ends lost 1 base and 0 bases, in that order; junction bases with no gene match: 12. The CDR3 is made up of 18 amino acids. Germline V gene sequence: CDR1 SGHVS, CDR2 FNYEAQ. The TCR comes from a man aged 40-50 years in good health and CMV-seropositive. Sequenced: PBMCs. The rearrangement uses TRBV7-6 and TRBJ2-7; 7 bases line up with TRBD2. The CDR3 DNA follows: TGTGCCAGCAGCTTAGACCCGGGGAGGGTAGCCTTCTCCTACGAGCAGTACTTC. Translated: CASSLDPGRVAFSYEQYF.